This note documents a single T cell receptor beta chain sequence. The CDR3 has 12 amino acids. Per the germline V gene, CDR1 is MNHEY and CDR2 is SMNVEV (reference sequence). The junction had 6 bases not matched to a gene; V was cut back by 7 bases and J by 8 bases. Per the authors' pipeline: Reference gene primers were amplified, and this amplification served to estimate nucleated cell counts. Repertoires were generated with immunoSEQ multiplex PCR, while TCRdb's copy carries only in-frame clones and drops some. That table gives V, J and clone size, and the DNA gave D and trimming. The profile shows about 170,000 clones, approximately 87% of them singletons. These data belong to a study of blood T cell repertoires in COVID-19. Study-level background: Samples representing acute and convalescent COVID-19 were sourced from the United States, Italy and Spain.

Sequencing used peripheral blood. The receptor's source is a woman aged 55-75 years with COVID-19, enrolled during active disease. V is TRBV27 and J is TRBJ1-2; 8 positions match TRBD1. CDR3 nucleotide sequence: TGTGCCAGCACCTCGACAGGGGTCGGCTACACCTTC. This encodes CASTSTGVGYTF.